The 24 T cell receptor beta chains presented below share a single source sample, sequenced in a study of blood T cells in healthy people across ages. A second about 7 to 11 cycle PCR used barcoded and J-beta primers. TCRdb independently ran MiXCR on the 5' RACE reads; one entry per CDR3 protein. The sample has roughly 1,500,000 distinct CDR3 sequences; about 40% are singletons. The sequenced material came from blood. The source is a woman in her late teens or twenties in good health.

This clonotype was recorded a few times. The chain recombines TRBV5-1 with TRBJ2-3, with D possibly being TRBD2 (6 bases). The V gene lost 5 bases and the J gene lost 0 bases, with 13 bases spanning the gap. Germline loops: CDR1 SGHRS, CDR2 YFSETQ. The CDR3 is 15 residues long. This CDR3 reads CASRQRAGSTDTQYF. As DNA, the CDR3 is TGCGCCAGCAGACAGCGGGCAGGGAGCACAGATACGCAGTATTTT.

The sample holds a few counts of this clonotype. V is TRBV10-3 and J is TRBJ2-7, with TRBD2 matching 10 bases. The germline gives CDR1 ENHRY, CDR2 SYGVKD. Unmatched junction bases numbered 2, after V lost 9 bases and J lost 3 bases. The CDR3 spans 12 residues. The chain's CDR3 is CAIGLAVYEQYF. The CDR3 DNA sequence: TGTGCCATAGGACTAGCGGTCTACGAGCAGTACTTC.

The V and J genes are TRBV28 and TRBJ1-2; D perhaps matches TRBD1 (5 bases). The germline V and J ends were trimmed by 5 bases and 0 bases, with 16 bases remaining between them. The CDR3 has 16 amino acids. CDR1 and CDR2 from the germline V gene are MDHEN and SYDVKM. The CDR3 is CASSPGGTLANYGYTF. Here the CDR3 DNA reads TGTGCCAGCAGTCCGGGAGGGACCCTAGCTAACTATGGCTACACCTTC.

This clonotype was recorded a few times. The V gene is TRBV12-3 or TRBV12-4, the J gene TRBJ2-7; D remains unclear. The ends were cut back, 3 bases at V and 2 bases at J, with 17 bases in the middle. There are 16 residues in the CDR3. In DNA, the CDR3 is TGTGCCAGCAGTTTTGCTTATGGCGCTCGCCCCTACGAGCAGTACTTC. This codes for CASSFAYGARPYEQYF.

This clonotype was picked up a small number of times. The rearrangement uses TRBV3-1 and TRBJ2-5; the match to TRBD2 covers 7 bases. V trimming: 3 bases; J trimming: 6 bases; junction bases outside the gene matches: 10. Per the germline V gene, CDR1 is LGHDT and CDR2 is YNNKEL (reference sequence). This CDR3 has 15 amino acids. The CDR3 is CASSHNGGTAKTQYF. CDR3 DNA: TGTGCCAGCAGCCACAACGGGGGGACGGCAAAGACCCAGTACTTC.

The chain couples TRBV20-1 to TRBJ1-1, with 8 bases identical to TRBD1. Germline V lookup: CDR1 DFQATT, CDR2 SNEGSKA (reference sequence). This CDR3 has 15 amino acids. Trimming took 5 bases from V and 1 from J; bases not matched to a gene: 9. The CDR3 DNA reads TGCAGTGCTCCACCTCCCGGGACAGGGAACACTGAAGCTTTCTTT. Amino acid sequence: CSAPPPGTGNTEAFF.

V is TRBV19 and J is TRBJ1-1, with D possibly being TRBD1 (5 bases). V lost 3 bases and J 3 bases, leaving 11 bases between the germline ends. In germline, CDR1 is LNHDA, CDR2 SQIVND (reference sequence). The CDR3 covers 14 residues. The CDR3 reads CASSIGLGDTEAFF. The CDR3, as DNA: TGTGCCAGTAGTATTGGGTTGGGGGACACTGAAGCTTTCTTT.

The rearrangement joins TRBV20-1 to TRBJ2-1; possibly TRBD1 or TRBD2 for D (5 bases each). The CDR3 has 17 residues. Trimming removed 0 bases at V and 15 bases at J, with 30 bases between. Germline CDR1 is DFQATT and CDR2 is SNEGSKA (reference sequence). The CDR3 loop reads CSAREEIRRAPGVGTFF. In DNA, the CDR3 is TGCAGTGCTAGAGAGGAGATACGACGGGCACCCGGCGTGGGGACGTTCTTC.

The chain links TRBV6-1 to TRBJ2-3; D may be TRBD2 (6 bases). Between the trimmed V and J ends, which lost 4 bases and 1 base, there was a span of 15 bases. The length of the CDR3 is 16 residues. CDR1 and CDR2 from the germline V gene are MNHNS and SASEGT. The CDR3 sequence: CASSVGGLKGTDTQYF. CDR3 DNA sequence: TGTGCCAGCAGTGTAGGAGGGCTTAAGGGCACAGATACGCAGTATTTT.

The sample holds many counts of this clonotype. The rearrangement joins TRBV6-5 to TRBJ2-5, with 7 bases fitting TRBD2. J lost 2 bases, V lost 11 bases, and 5 bases had no gene match. CDR3 size: 12 residues. Germline V gives CDR1 MNHEY, CDR2 SVGAGI. The CDR3 loop reads CASGLRQETQYF. DNA of the CDR3: TGTGCCTCGGGACTACGACAAGAGACCCAGTACTTC.

The rearrangement uses TRBV7-2 and TRBJ1-2, with D uncertain. CDR1 is SGHTA, CDR2 FQGNSA, per germline. The CDR3 is made up of 15 amino acids. The V gene lost 5 bases and the J gene lost 3 bases, with 16 bases spanning the gap. The CDR3 nucleotides read TGTGCCAGCAGCCTCTTATACTTAGAACACTATGGCTACACCTTC. Translating it yields CASSLLYLEHYGYTF.

This chain connects TRBV6-1 to TRBJ1-1, with 9 bases identical to TRBD1. The germline CDR1 and CDR2 sequences are MNHNS and SASEGT. Trimming removed 6 bases from V and 10 bases from J; junction bases left unmatched: 15. The CDR3 is 15 amino acids. CDR3 residues: CASRGQGFGIDRAFF. The CDR3 bases are TGTGCCAGCAGGGGACAGGGTTTCGGGATTGATCGAGCTTTCTTT.

The V and J genes are TRBV9 and TRBJ1-1; no clear D. V shed 4 bases and J shed 1 base, with 11 bases lying between them. The CDR3 spans 14 residues. Per the germline V gene, CDR1 is SGDLS and CDR2 is YYNGEE. CDR3 amino acids: CASSPNTANTEAFF. Written as DNA, the CDR3 is TGTGCCAGCAGCCCAAATACAGCGAACACTGAAGCTTTCTTT.

CDR3 residues: CASRRQALNYGYTF. The CDR3 DNA is TGTGCCAGCAGGAGACAGGCCCTCAACTATGGCTACACCTTC. V usage is TRBV27 and J usage is TRBJ1-2, with a possible D match to TRBD1 (6 bases). Trimming left V 6 bases short and J 2 bases short, with 13 bases between. This CDR3 is built from 14 residues. In germline, CDR1 is MNHEY, CDR2 SMNVEV (reference sequence).

V is TRBV20-1 and J is TRBJ2-3; D is perhaps TRBD2 (5 bases). Trimming took 3 bases from V and 5 from J, leaving 15 bases between them. This CDR3 spans 14 amino acids. Germline V gives CDR1 DFQATT, CDR2 SNEGSKA (reference sequence). CDR3 nucleotide sequence: TGCAGTGCTAGCGAGGCCGCGCGGGTAGATACGCAGTATTTT. Residues: CSASEAARVDTQYF.

The CDR3 bases are TGTGCCAGCAGTGGGGTGCTAGCTGCAGAGACCCAGTACTTC. This gives the protein CASSGVLAAETQYF. The gene calls are TRBV2 and TRBJ2-5, with D possibly matching TRBD2 (5 bases). There are 14 residues in the CDR3. From germline, CDR1 is SNHLY and CDR2 FYNNEI. V dropped 4 bases and J dropped 4 bases, with 13 bases sitting between them.

This clonotype was observed a few times. The J gene is TRBJ2-5, the V gene TRBV4-2; D remains ambiguous. TRBJ2-7 explains the end of the DNA better; the J call may be wrong. This CDR3 has 13 amino acids. Per germline, CDR1 LGHNA and CDR2 YNFKEQ. The DNA of the CDR3 is TGTGCCAGCAGCCCAAACCAGGCCTACGAGCAGTACTTC. Its translation is CASSPNQAYEQYF.

A note on this clonotype: A much larger clone lies a single base off, so this may be a read error. The chain couples TRBV20-1 to TRBJ2-5; unclear D gene. The J call may be faulty, since TRBJ2-7 better matches the DNA end. Germline CDR1 and CDR2: DFQATT and SNEGSKA (reference sequence). This CDR3 has 12 amino acids. CDR3 region: CSARSVGYEQYF. The CDR3 coding sequence is TGCAGTGCTCGGAGTGTCGGTTACGAGCAGTACTTC.

The V gene is TRBV5-1, the J gene TRBJ2-4; 9 bases line up with TRBD1. The end of the DNA aligns better with TRBJ2-7, so the J call may be wrong. This CDR3 comprises 14 residues. CDR1 is SGHRS, CDR2 YFSETQ, per germline. The CDR3: CASSLPGTGSEQYF. The CDR3 DNA sequence: TGCGCCAGCAGCTTACCTGGGACAGGGTCCGAGCAGTACTTC.

The V call is TRBV29-1, the J call TRBJ2-7; no clear D. The tail of the sequence fits TRBJ2-5 better, so the J call may be wrong. CDR1 and CDR2 from the germline V gene are SQVTM and ANQGSEA. The CDR3 has 12 residues. For the CDR3, the DNA is TGCAGCGTTGAAGGGATGGGGAAGACCCAGTACTTC. This gives the protein CSVEGMGKTQYF.

This rearrangement joins TRBV27 to TRBJ2-1, with a possible D match to TRBD2 (6 bases). This CDR3 comprises 13 residues. CDR1 and CDR2 from the germline V gene are MNHEY and SMNVEV (reference sequence). Trimming stripped 8 bases from V and 8 bases from J, with 16 bases between. The CDR3 reads CASGRGWGDEQFF. In DNA, the CDR3 is TGTGCCAGCGGACGGGGGTGGGGGGATGAGCAGTTCTTC.

This clonotype was picked up a small number of times. V is TRBV5-1 and J is TRBJ2-7; TRBD1 might be the D (6 bases). The CDR3 has 15 amino acids. In germline, CDR1 is SGHRS, CDR2 YFSETQ. Trimming removed 0 bases from V and 0 bases from J, with 10 bases in between. The CDR3 region is CASSLVTGISYEQYF. The CDR3 bases are TGCGCCAGCAGCTTGGTTACAGGGATCTCCTACGAGCAGTACTTC.

Only a few counts were recorded for this clonotype. The CDR3 bases are TGTGCCAGCAGCCAAGAAGCCGGGCAGGGGAGGGAGCAGTACTTC. Its translation: CASSQEAGQGREQYF. The rearrangement joins TRBV4-2 to TRBJ2-5; D is perhaps TRBD2 (7 bases). The CDR3 length is 15 residues. Germline values: CDR1 LGHNA, CDR2 YNFKEQ. Trimming took off 0 bases at V and 11 bases at J, with 19 bases between the two ends.

This chain joins TRBV9 and TRBJ2-5; D assignment may be TRBD1 or TRBD2 (7 bases each). V lost 0 bases to trimming and J lost 4 bases, with 19 bases between them. CDR1 and CDR2 from the germline V gene are SGDLS and YYNGEE. CDR3 length: 17 residues. CDR3 amino acids: CASSVAGGGGLLETQYF. The CDR3 nucleotides read TGTGCCAGCAGCGTAGCAGGGGGAGGGGGACTACTAGAGACCCAGTACTTC.